This T cell receptor (beta chain) was retrieved from a study of cytomegalovirus exposure and HLA in healthy donors. Germline V gene data show CDR1 as KGHSH and CDR2 as LQKENI. This CDR3 comprises 13 residues. With V trimmed by 3 bases and J by 8 bases, 3 bases remained unmatched. In the PCR, 60 Vbeta and 13 Jbeta primers were used. TCRdb's table, derived via immunoSEQ multiplex PCR, lists solely in-frame clones and lacks some. The sample has 150,000 to 200,000 clones, approximately 80% seen once. This TCR derives from a woman in her fifties or sixties in good health and CMV-seropositive. This rearrangement joins TRBV18 to TRBJ1-3, with 8 bases lining up with TRBD1. The sequenced sample consisted of PBMCs. CDR3 sequence reads: CASSPGQGDTIYF. DNA of the CDR3: TGTGCCAGCTCACCCGGACAGGGAGACACCATATATTTT.